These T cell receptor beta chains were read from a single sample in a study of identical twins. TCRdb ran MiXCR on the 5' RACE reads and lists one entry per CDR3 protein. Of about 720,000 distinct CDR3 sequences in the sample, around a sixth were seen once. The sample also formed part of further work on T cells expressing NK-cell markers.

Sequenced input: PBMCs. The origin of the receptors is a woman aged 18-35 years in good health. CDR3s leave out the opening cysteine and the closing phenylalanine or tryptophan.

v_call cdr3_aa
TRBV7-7 ASSFSSGIYNEQF
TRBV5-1 ASSLGDSRSYEQY
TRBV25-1 ASSDVGAGNEQF
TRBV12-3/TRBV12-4 ASSRTGTEAF
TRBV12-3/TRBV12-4 ASIPHGGAVLEQY
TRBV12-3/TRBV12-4 ASSLFTSSYEQY
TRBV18 ASSRQGFDEQY
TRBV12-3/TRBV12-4 ASSLRPGSPLH
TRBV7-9 ASSPRGQGSYGYT
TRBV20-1 SARVSGEQY
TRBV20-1 SSLTGETQY